This TCR beta chain was observed in a study of blood T cell repertoires in COVID-19. Study-level background: COVID-19 samples collected from the United States, Italy and Spain covered acute and convalescent phases. From T cells, B-cell-depleted T cells, or PBMCs came the material, which was cDNA or gDNA.

Patients from Seattle were sampled longitudinally, starting during active infection. Original handling: It was from reference gene primer amplification that nucleated cell counts were estimated. Sequencing was performed with immunoSEQ multiplex PCR; in TCRdb, only in-frame clones are kept and a portion is missing. The V and J calls and clone size were taken over from that table, and D and trimming were inferred from the DNA. The sample consists of some 150,000 clones, 83% of them appearing once. V lost 4 bases and J lost 7; bases outside the gene matches: 9. This CDR3 spans 15 amino acids. CDR1 and CDR2 from the germline V gene are SEHNR and FQNEAQ (reference sequence).

Sample: peripheral blood. The receptor's source is a woman between 55 and 75 years old with COVID-19, enrolled during active disease. The J gene is TRBJ2-7, the V gene TRBV7-9, with TRBD2 identical over 11 bases. DNA of the CDR3: TGTGCCAGCAGCTCGGACGGCGGACTAGCGGGTGAGCAGTACTTC. It specifies CASSSDGGLAGEQYF.